Presented here are 20 T cell receptor beta chains from one specimen sequenced in a study of blood T cell repertoires in COVID-19. Measured with immunoSEQ multiplex PCR; TCRdb has only the in-frame clones, and not every one. The sample yields 200,000 or so clones, more than 70% seen once. Sequences were obtained from peripheral blood. The receptors shown here come from a man aged 50 or older with COVID-19, enrolled during active disease.

The CDR3 is CASSHSSGGILNEQFF. Here the CDR3 DNA reads TGTGCCAGCAGCCATTCTAGCGGGGGAATTTTGAATGAGCAGTTCTTC. The chain carries TRBV7-2 and TRBJ2-1; 10 nucleotides match TRBD2. Germline V CDR1 and CDR2: SGHTA, FQGNSA. The V and J ends lost 5 bases and 7 bases, in that order; junction bases with no gene match: 11. This CDR3 contains 16 residues.

The J gene is TRBJ2-5, the V gene TRBV4-2; 7 bases fit TRBD1. V trimming: 4 bases; J trimming: 5 bases; junction bases outside the gene matches: 10. Germline assignment: CDR1 LGHNA and CDR2 YNFKEQ. CDR3 length: 15 residues. The CDR3 DNA is TGTGCCAGCAGCCGAAATCCGACAGGGCTGGAGACCCAGTACTTC. Amino acids: CASSRNPTGLETQYF.

The chain recombines TRBV6-5 with TRBJ2-1, with 8 bases matching TRBD2. V trimming: 7 bases; J trimming: 7 bases; junction bases outside the gene matches: 9. The CDR3 consists of 14 residues. Per germline, CDR1 MNHEY and CDR2 SVGAGI. CDR3 protein: CASTTSGSSNEQFF. As DNA, the CDR3 is TGTGCCAGCACGACCAGCGGGAGTTCTAATGAGCAGTTCTTC.

The chain combines TRBV24-1 with TRBJ2-5; 7 bases are a match to TRBD2. The J segment lost 2 bases and the V segment lost 7 bases, leaving 3 bases of the junction unmatched. CDR1 is KGHDR, CDR2 SFDVKD, per germline. The CDR3 has 13 amino acids. The CDR3 reads CATSGLVQETQYF. In DNA, the CDR3 is TGTGCCACCAGCGGACTAGTTCAAGAGACCCAGTACTTC.

This clone was observed a few times. The J gene is TRBJ1-6, the V gene TRBV3-1 (or the pseudogene TRBV3-2); 7 nucleotides line up with TRBD1. The CDR3 runs to 16 residues. Trimming took 2 bases from V and 7 from J; bases not matched to a gene: 8. Germline V gives CDR1 LGHDT, CDR2 YNNKEL (reference sequence). The CDR3 sequence: CASSQRGAGQNSPLHF. Here the CDR3 DNA reads TGTGCCAGCAGCCAAAGGGGCGCGGGACAGAATTCACCCCTCCACTTT.

The genes are TRBV6-2 or TRBV6-3 and TRBJ2-4; 9 bases agree with TRBD1. The CDR3 length is 18 residues. The trim removed 4 bases at V and 0 bases at J, leaving 10 bases unmatched. In germline, CDR1 is MNHEY, CDR2 SVGEGT. The CDR3, as DNA: TGTGCCAGCAGTTTCTTCGGGACAGGGACCTTAGCCAAAAACATTCAGTACTTC. Translation gives CASSFFGTGTLAKNIQYF.

In this sample, this clone turned up a few times. CDR3 region: CASSLTTGINNEQFF. CDR3 coding DNA: TGTGCCAGCAGCTTAACGACAGGGATTAACAATGAGCAGTTCTTC. This chain joins TRBV7-9 and TRBJ2-1; the match to TRBD1 covers 7 bases. Trimming at V came to 2 bases and at J to 5 bases, leaving 6 bases not matched to a gene. CDR3 size: 15 residues. The germline V gene encodes CDR1 SEHNR and CDR2 FQNEAQ (reference sequence). The full variable domain, with the rest looked up from reference TRBV7-9 and TRBJ2-1, is DTGVSQNPRHKITKRGQNVTFRCDPISEHNRLYWYRQTLGQGPEFLTYFQNEAQLEKSRLLSDRFSAERPKGSFSTLEIQRTEQGDSAMYLCASSLTTGINNEQFFGPGTRLTVL.

The rearrangement links TRBV11-2 to TRBJ2-3; 9 nucleotides match TRBD1. The trim removed 5 bases at V and 4 bases at J, leaving 7 bases unmatched. This CDR3 contains 15 residues. CDR1 and CDR2 (germline): SGHAT, FQNNGV. Written as DNA, the CDR3 is TGTGCCAGCAGCGCCCACAGGGGGCGGGCAGATACGCAGTATTTT. This translates into CASSAHRGRADTQYF.

This clone was recorded only once. This chain uses TRBV5-6 with TRBJ1-2; no clear D. In germline, CDR1 is SGHDT, CDR2 YYEEEE. The CDR3 covers 13 residues. V was shortened by 1 base and J by 8 bases, with 12 bases between the two germline ends. The CDR3 loop reads CASSLRWADGYTF. The CDR3 bases are TGTGCCAGCAGCTTGAGGTGGGCAGACGGCTACACCTTC.

The V gene is TRBV25-1, the J gene TRBJ1-1, with D possibly matching TRBD1 (5 bases). This CDR3 spans 13 amino acids. Germline values: CDR1 MGHDK, CDR2 SYGVNS. V shed 6 bases and J shed 5 bases, with 13 bases lying between them. CDR3 sequence (DNA): TGTGCCAGCAGATCTCCAGGGCTGACTGAAGCTTTCTTT. Translating gives CASRSPGLTEAFF.

The rearrangement joins TRBV4-3 to TRBJ2-7; 9 nucleotides agree with TRBD1. Germline V lookup: CDR1 LGHNA, CDR2 YSLEER. With 5 bases clipped from V and 5 bases from J, the junction kept 13 bases outside the gene matches. The CDR3 covers 16 residues. CDR3 residues: CASSNEPGQGLHEQYF. Here the CDR3 DNA reads TGCGCCAGCAGCAATGAACCGGGACAGGGTCTCCACGAGCAGTACTTC.

CDR3: CASSTTGGYGYTF. As DNA, the CDR3 is TGTGCCAGCAGCACGACAGGGGGCTATGGCTACACCTTC. This chain connects TRBV7-9 to TRBJ1-2; 9 bases map to TRBD1. Germline V lookup: CDR1 SEHNR, CDR2 FQNEAQ (reference sequence). The trim removed 5 bases at V and 4 bases at J, leaving 2 bases unmatched. This CDR3 has 13 amino acids.

V is TRBV10-1 and J is TRBJ2-1, with 12 bases matching TRBD2. The germline V gene has CDR1 WNHNN and CDR2 SYGVQD (reference sequence). The CDR3 length is 16 residues. The J segment lost 8 bases and the V segment lost 2 bases, leaving 7 bases of the junction unmatched. The CDR3: CASSELAGGPWDEQFF. The DNA of the CDR3 is TGCGCCAGCAGTGAGCTAGCGGGAGGGCCTTGGGATGAGCAGTTCTTC.

The chain has TRBV27 and TRBJ2-2; 7 bases map to TRBD1. Germline V gene sequence: CDR1 MNHEY, CDR2 SMNVEV (reference sequence). The ends lost 5 bases at V and 5 bases at J; junction bases unmatched: 29. The CDR3 is 22 residues long. In nucleotides, the CDR3 is TGTGCCAGCAGTCCACGACTCTGGACAGGCTCAGTCGCCGATGGGAAGACCGGGGAGCTGTTTTTT. Translation: CASSPRLWTGSVADGKTGELFF.

The V gene is TRBV19, the J gene TRBJ1-1; TRBD1 matches 11 bases. The CDR3 length is 15 residues. Germline V gene lookup returns CDR1 LNHDA and CDR2 SQIVND (reference sequence). V lost 5 bases and J lost 7; bases outside the gene matches: 9. CDR3 nucleotides: TGTGCCAGTAGTCCAAGGACAGGGGGCGGGGGTGAAGCTTTCTTT. Its protein product is CASSPRTGGGGEAFF.

V is TRBV19 and J is TRBJ1-6, with 8 nucleotides matching TRBD1. The germline V gene encodes CDR1 LNHDA and CDR2 SQIVND (reference sequence). The CDR3 runs to 18 residues. Unmatched junction bases numbered 14, after V lost 5 bases and J lost 5 bases. The CDR3 coding sequence is TGTGCCAGTAGTGGACAGGGACCTTCTACGGGGGATAATTCACCCCTCCACTTT. Protein product: CASSGQGPSTGDNSPLHF.

The genes are TRBV18 and TRBJ2-1, with D perhaps TRBD1 (5 bases). The germline V gene encodes CDR1 KGHSH and CDR2 LQKENI. CDR3 size: 16 residues. Trimming cost V 2 bases and J 10 bases, with 21 bases left between them. The CDR3 region is CASSPSTVQEYREQFF. CDR3 sequence (DNA): TGTGCCAGCTCACCATCCACGGTCCAGGAGTACAGGGAGCAGTTCTTC.

The V and J genes are TRBV7-2 and TRBJ2-3; D possibly corresponds to TRBD1 (7 bases). The germline CDR1 and CDR2 sequences are SGHTA and FQGNSA. Trimming cost V 5 bases and J 4 bases, with 16 bases left between them. There are 15 residues in the CDR3. CDR3 amino acids: CASSPNRGLADTQYF. CDR3 nucleotide sequence: TGTGCCAGCAGCCCTAACAGGGGACTCGCAGATACGCAGTATTTT. Filled out from reference TRBV7-2 and TRBJ2-3, the complete variable domain reads GAGVSQSPSNKVTEKGKDVELRCDPISGHTALYWYRQSLGQGLEFLIYFQGNSAPDKSGLPSDRFSAERTGGSVSTLTIQRTQQEDSAVYLCASSPNRGLADTQYFGPGTRLTVL.

The rearrangement joins TRBV9 to TRBJ2-1; D is uncertain. The V and J ends lost 4 bases and 6 bases respectively, with 11 bases between them. Germline CDR1 and CDR2: SGDLS and YYNGEE. This CDR3 contains 13 residues. DNA of the CDR3: TGTGCCAGCAGCCCCAGGTGGGTCAATGAGCAGTTCTTC. Protein: CASSPRWVNEQFF. Filled out from reference TRBV9 and TRBJ2-1, the complete variable domain reads DSGVTQTPKHLITATGQRVTLRCSPRSGDLSVYWYQQSLDQGLQFLIQYYNGEERAKGNILERFSAQQFPDLHSELNLSSLELGDSALYFCASSPRWVNEQFFGPGTRLTVL.

This sequence joins TRBV30 and TRBJ2-5; perhaps TRBD1 as D (6 bases). Looked up from germline, CDR1 is GTSNPN and CDR2 is SVGIG (reference sequence). V shed 3 bases and J shed 3 bases, with 8 bases lying between them. This CDR3 has 12 residues. The CDR3 loop is CAWRGGEETQYF. CDR3 DNA sequence: TGTGCCTGGAGAGGGGGAGAAGAGACCCAGTACTTC.